This T cell receptor beta chain was sequenced during a study of T cells in women clearing cervical HPV infection. Study context: Cases were women with histologically confirmed HPV16-related CIN3 or worse, including a couple of invasive cancers. Study results and limitations: Timing of associations relative to infection is unclear; T-cell subsets were not isolated. CIN3+ cases had significantly higher TCR richness than controls; evenness did not differ.

Using immunoSEQ multiplex PCR, the repertoire was profiled, and TCRdb retains in-frame clones only, with some absent. This listing includes about 39,000 clones. Prevalent HPV16 infections were excluded; only incident single HPV16 infections included. A remark on this clone: Antigen unknown. The observed sequence ends 3 residues before the CDR3 terminus, with the missing tail filled in from the germline J gene.

The CDR3 contains 15 residues. The V gene's germline CDR1 is LNHDA and CDR2 SQIVND (reference sequence). This sequence was found in a woman aged 18-70 years with a cervical HPV16 infection that either progressed to CIN3+ or cleared (not recorded which). The sample comprised blood buffy coat. The chain is built from TRBV19 and TRBJ1-1; 7 nucleotides line up with TRBD1. This chain's CDR3 is CASSTLLTGVGGAFF. The covered CDR3 bases are TGTGCCAGTAGTACCCTACTTACAGGGGTTGGCGGA. The variable domain in full, with the rest retrieved from reference TRBV19 and TRBJ1-1, is DGGITQSPKYLFRKEGQNVTLSCEQNLNHDAMYWYRQDPGQGLRLIYYSQIVNDFQKGDIAEGYSVSREKKESFPLTVTSAQKNPTAFYLCASSTLLTGVGGAFFGQGTRLTVV.